Following are 17 T cell receptor beta chains from one sample sequenced in a study of blood T cell repertoires in COVID-19. The data were produced by immunoSEQ multiplex PCR, yet TCRdb's version contains in-frame clones alone and is incomplete. The sample has under 150,000 clones, 81% seen once. The sequencing input was peripheral blood. These receptor sequences come from a woman aged 55-69 years with active or convalescent COVID-19.

This clone was observed a handful of times. The rearrangement uses TRBV19 and TRBJ1-5, with D possibly matching TRBD1 (5 bases). Germline CDR1 reads LNHDA; CDR2 reads SQIVND (reference sequence). Trimming stripped 9 bases from V and 3 bases from J, with 15 bases between. The CDR3 spans 14 residues. The CDR3: CASTDDSFNQPQHF. The CDR3 DNA reads TGTGCCAGCACCGACGACAGCTTCAATCAGCCCCAGCATTTT.

V usage is TRBV5-6 and J usage is TRBJ2-7, with 8 bases matching TRBD1. Germline assignment: CDR1 SGHDT and CDR2 YYEEEE. This CDR3 is built from 17 residues. V trimming: 4 bases; J trimming: 3 bases; junction bases outside the gene matches: 15. CDR3 in amino acids: CASSDRGTGVPYYEQYF. As DNA, the CDR3 is TGTGCCAGCAGCGATCGGGGGACAGGAGTCCCATACTACGAGCAGTACTTC.

The chain carries TRBV24-1 and TRBJ1-2, with D hard to call. The V gene's germline CDR1 is KGHDR and CDR2 SFDVKD. The V and J ends lost 4 bases and 7 bases respectively, with 15 bases between them. The CDR3 has 14 amino acids. The CDR3 here is CATSEGGLVGGYTF. In nucleotides, the CDR3 is TGTGCCACCAGTGAAGGAGGGTTAGTAGGTGGCTACACCTTC.

J is TRBJ2-1 and V is TRBV6-2 or TRBV6-3, with D possibly being TRBD2 (5 bases). Trimming shortened V by 5 bases and J by 3 bases, and 17 bases separated the two germline ends. This CDR3 has 16 residues. Germline lookup yields CDR1 MNHEY and CDR2 SVGEGT. CDR3: CASSPSTGSIYNEQFF. The CDR3 DNA follows: TGTGCCAGCAGTCCCTCGACTGGGAGCATCTACAATGAGCAGTTCTTC.

CDR3 amino acids: CASSRQGRGTEAFF. For the CDR3, the DNA is TGTGCCAGCAGCCGGCAGGGGCGCGGGACTGAAGCTTTCTTT. J is TRBJ1-1 and V is TRBV14; a possible D gene is TRBD1 (6 bases). CDR1 is SGHDN and CDR2 is FVKESK in the germline V gene. CDR3 length: 14 residues. The V end was cut by 4 bases, the J end by 5 bases, with 14 bases between.

The chain joins TRBV7-6 to TRBJ1-2, with 7 positions matching TRBD1. Germline V gives CDR1 SGHVS, CDR2 FNYEAQ. This CDR3 is built from 15 residues. With 6 bases clipped from V and 7 bases from J, the junction kept 14 bases outside the gene matches. CDR3 residues: CASSPGDSPIFGYTF. CDR3 sequence (DNA): TGTGCCAGCAGTCCGGGGGACAGTCCGATTTTTGGCTACACCTTC. The entire variable domain, with the rest obtained from reference TRBV7-6 and TRBJ1-2, is as follows: GAGVSQSPRYKVTKRGQDVALRCDPISGHVSLYWYRQALGQGPEFLTYFNYEAQQDKSGLPNDRFSAERPEGSISTLTIQRTEQRDSAMYRCASSPGDSPIFGYTFGSGTRLTVV.

This chain connects TRBV7-2 to TRBJ1-5; D gene unclear. The CDR3 runs 15 residues. Trimming cost V 3 bases and J 3 bases, with 12 bases left between them. The germline CDR1 and CDR2 sequences are SGHTA and FQGNSA. The CDR3 reads CASSLSRSDNQPQHF. CDR3 nucleotide sequence: TGTGCCAGCAGCTTGTCCAGGTCGGACAATCAGCCCCAGCATTTT.

This clone has only one observation. This chain connects TRBV7-9 to TRBJ2-1; 7 nucleotides align to TRBD1. J lost 4 bases, V lost 1 base, and 4 bases had no gene match. Germline V gene lookup returns CDR1 SEHNR and CDR2 FQNEAQ (reference sequence). The CDR3 runs to 15 residues. The CDR3 DNA is TGTGCCAGCAGCTTAGGAGGGGGCGGTTACAATGAGCAGTTCTTC. Protein product: CASSLGGGGYNEQFF.

V is TRBV5-6 and J is TRBJ1-3; 8 nucleotides line up with TRBD1. CDR3 length equals 15 residues. J gave up 3 bases and V 0 bases, and 2 bases lay outside the gene matches. From germline, CDR1 is SGHDT and CDR2 YYEEEE. The CDR3 sequence is CASSLGQGIGNTIYF. CDR3 DNA sequence: TGTGCCAGCAGCTTGGGACAGGGGATTGGAAACACCATATATTTT.

This sequence joins TRBV5-4 and TRBJ2-3, with 12 bases matching TRBD2. This CDR3 region has 17 residues. Germline V gene lookup returns CDR1 SGHNT and CDR2 YYREEE (reference sequence). The J segment lost 3 bases and the V segment lost 1 base, leaving 6 bases of the junction unmatched. CDR3 region: CASSLSSGRARTDTQYF. Written as DNA, the CDR3 is TGTGCCAGCAGCTTGTCTAGCGGGAGGGCTCGGACAGATACGCAGTATTTT.

The chain has TRBV19 and TRBJ1-5; D may be TRBD1 (6 bases). Between the trimmed V and J ends, which lost 6 bases and 0 bases, there was a span of 12 bases. CDR1 is LNHDA, CDR2 SQIVND, per germline (reference sequence). This CDR3 spans 15 amino acids. The CDR3: CASRLDSNSNQPQHF. For the CDR3, the DNA is TGTGCCAGTAGATTGGACAGCAATAGCAATCAGCCCCAGCATTTT. The whole variable domain, filled in from reference TRBV19 and TRBJ1-5, reads DGGITQSPKYLFRKEGQNVTLSCEQNLNHDAMYWYRQDPGQGLRLIYYSQIVNDFQKGDIAEGYSVSREKKESFPLTVTSAQKNPTAFYLCASRLDSNSNQPQHFGDGTRLSIL.

The chain carries TRBV6-5 and TRBJ1-2; no clear D gene. The CDR3 consists of 12 residues. CDR1 MNHEY and CDR2 SVGAGI come from the germline V gene. The V gene lost 8 bases and the J gene lost 4 bases, with 11 bases spanning the gap. The DNA for the CDR3 is TGTGCCAGCTCTATCGCTGGCTATGGCTACACCTTC. Its translation is CASSIAGYGYTF.

The chain links TRBV9 to TRBJ1-6, with 7 positions matching TRBD1. With V trimmed by 1 base and J by 7 bases, 2 bases remained unmatched. The CDR3 covers 14 residues. In germline, CDR1 is SGDLS, CDR2 YYNGEE. CDR3 bases: TGTGCCAGCAGCGTAACAGGGGACAATTCACCCCTCCACTTT. Translated: CASSVTGDNSPLHF.

The chain combines TRBV4-3 with TRBJ2-7; TRBD2 matches 8 bases. J was trimmed by 5 bases and V by 3 bases; bases with no gene match: 9. From germline, CDR1 is LGHNA and CDR2 YSLEER. CDR3 length equals 15 residues. The CDR3 DNA sequence: TGCGCCAGCAGCCAGGGCGGGAGGACTCGAGACGAGCAGTACTTC. Translating gives CASSQGGRTRDEQYF.

The sample holds many counts of this clone. V usage is TRBV18 and J usage is TRBJ1-1; D unresolved. V was cut by 3 bases and J by 11 bases, with 7 bases left in between. Germline V gives CDR1 KGHSH, CDR2 LQKENI. CDR3 length equals 10 residues. The CDR3 spells CASSPYGAFF. The CDR3 bases are TGTGCCAGCTCACCTTACGGGGCTTTCTTT.

The chain combines TRBV9 with TRBJ2-2; D is possibly TRBD2 (5 bases). The CDR3 sequence is 15 residues long. CDR1 is SGDLS, CDR2 YYNGEE, per germline. The V end was cut by 3 bases, the J end by 4 bases, with 13 bases between. CDR3 protein: CASSGSVWGTGELFF. Written as DNA, the CDR3 is TGTGCCAGCAGCGGTAGCGTATGGGGCACCGGGGAGCTGTTTTTT.

Notes on this clone: Within the sample, other DNA sequences also encode this same CDR3. DNA for the CDR3: TGTGCCAGCAGTTTTCTAGCGGGGGCCGCCAAAAACATTCAGTACTTC. The encoded protein is CASSFLAGAAKNIQYF. The chain carries TRBV6-6 and TRBJ2-4, with 10 bases aligning to TRBD2. The CDR3 extends over 16 amino acids. Germline V gives CDR1 MNHNY, CDR2 SVGAGI (reference sequence). J was trimmed by 1 base and V by 4 bases; bases with no gene match: 4.